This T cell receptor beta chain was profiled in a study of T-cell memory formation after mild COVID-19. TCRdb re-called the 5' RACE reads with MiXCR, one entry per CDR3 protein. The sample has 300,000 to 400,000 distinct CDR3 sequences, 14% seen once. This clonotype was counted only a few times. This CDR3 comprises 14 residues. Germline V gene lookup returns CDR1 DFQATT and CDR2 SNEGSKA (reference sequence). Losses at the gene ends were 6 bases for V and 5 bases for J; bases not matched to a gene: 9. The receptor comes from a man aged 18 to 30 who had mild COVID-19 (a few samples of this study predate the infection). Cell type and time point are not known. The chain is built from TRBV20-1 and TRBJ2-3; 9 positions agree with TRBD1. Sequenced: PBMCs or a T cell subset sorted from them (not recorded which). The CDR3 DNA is TGCAGTGCGACGACAGGGGGAGTGGAAGATACGCAGTATTTT. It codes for CSATTGGVEDTQYF.